This is a list of T cell receptor beta chains from one sample in a study of blood T cell repertoires in COVID-19. Only in-frame clones appear in the TCRdb table, and some are missing; sequencing was by immunoSEQ multiplex PCR. This table holds about 160,000 clones, around three quarters found once. Sequencing was done on a sample of peripheral blood. Receptor source: a man aged 60 to 75 with acute or convalescent COVID-19. Both conserved end residues are part of each CDR3. Each record gives: D gene, J gene, V gene, clone size, CDR3 protein, CDR3 DNA. A D gene is named only where the DNA matches it firmly. Where a row states a size, it is once, few, many or the class of an expanded clone; other rows omit it.

D gene: NA; J gene: TRBJ2-7; V gene: TRBV10-3; clone size: NA; CDR3 protein: CAISEGTPEQYF; CDR3 DNA: TGTGCCATCAGTGAGGGGACTCCCGAGCAGTACTTC
D gene: TRBD1; J gene: TRBJ2-7; V gene: TRBV5-5; clone size: NA; CDR3 protein: CASTLPDRDEQYF; CDR3 DNA: TGTGCCAGCACCCTACCTGACAGGGACGAGCAGTACTTC
D gene: TRBD1; J gene: TRBJ2-2; V gene: TRBV4-1; clone size: NA; CDR3 protein: CASSQDGRGYGELFF; CDR3 DNA: TGCGCCAGCAGCCAAGATGGCAGGGGGTACGGGGAGCTGTTTTTT
D gene: TRBD2; J gene: TRBJ2-2; V gene: TRBV11-2; clone size: once; CDR3 protein: CASSWASGGSPGELFF; CDR3 DNA: TGTGCCAGCAGCTGGGCTAGCGGGGGGAGTCCCGGGGAGCTGTTTTTT
D gene: TRBD1; J gene: TRBJ1-2; V gene: TRBV4-1; clone size: once; CDR3 protein: CASSGITGVSRGYTF; CDR3 DNA: TGCGCCAGCAGCGGAATTACAGGGGTCTCTCGGGGCTACACCTTC
D gene: NA; J gene: TRBJ1-5; V gene: TRBV19; clone size: NA; CDR3 protein: CASSPDIIGNQPQHF; CDR3 DNA: TGTGCCAGTAGCCCCGACATAATCGGCAATCAGCCCCAGCATTTT
D gene: NA; J gene: TRBJ1-1; V gene: TRBV9; clone size: NA; CDR3 protein: CASSGAGWEAFF; CDR3 DNA: TGTGCCAGCAGCGGGGCAGGCTGGGAAGCTTTCTTT
D gene: TRBD2; J gene: TRBJ2-1; V gene: TRBV2; clone size: NA; CDR3 protein: CASRPRTSGGYNEQFF; CDR3 DNA: TGTGCCAGCAGACCCAGGACTAGCGGGGGGTACAATGAGCAGTTCTTC
D gene: TRBD1; J gene: TRBJ2-2; V gene: TRBV5-1; clone size: NA; CDR3 protein: CASRWTGGPRELFF; CDR3 DNA: TGCGCCAGCAGATGGACAGGGGGTCCCCGGGAGCTGTTTTTT
D gene: NA; J gene: TRBJ1-6; V gene: TRBV30; clone size: NA; CDR3 protein: CAWIGVGSNSPLHF; CDR3 DNA: TGTGCCTGGATCGGGGTGGGTTCTAATTCACCCCTCCACTTT